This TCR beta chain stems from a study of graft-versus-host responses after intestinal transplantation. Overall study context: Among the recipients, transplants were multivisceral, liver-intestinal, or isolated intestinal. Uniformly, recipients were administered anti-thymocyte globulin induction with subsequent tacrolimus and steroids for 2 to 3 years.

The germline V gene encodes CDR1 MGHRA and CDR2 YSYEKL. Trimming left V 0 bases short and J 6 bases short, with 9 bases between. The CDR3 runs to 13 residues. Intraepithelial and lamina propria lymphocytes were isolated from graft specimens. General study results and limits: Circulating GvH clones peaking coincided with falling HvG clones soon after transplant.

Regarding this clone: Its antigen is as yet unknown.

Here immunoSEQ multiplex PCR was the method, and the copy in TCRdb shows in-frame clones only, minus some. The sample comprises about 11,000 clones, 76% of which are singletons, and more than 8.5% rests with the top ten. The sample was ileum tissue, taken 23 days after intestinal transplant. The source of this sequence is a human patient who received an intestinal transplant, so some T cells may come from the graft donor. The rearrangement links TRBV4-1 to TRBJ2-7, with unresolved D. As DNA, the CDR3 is TGCGCCAGCAGCCAAGATCCCAAAGCCGAGCAGTACTTC. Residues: CASSQDPKAEQYF.